This T cell receptor (beta chain) was observed in a study of control samples from healthy donors and cancer patients. Per the germline V gene, CDR1 is PRHDT and CDR2 is FYEKMQ (reference sequence). Trimming took 1 base from V and 11 from J, leaving 14 bases between them. CDR3 length: 13 residues. The data were produced by immunoSEQ multiplex PCR, yet TCRdb's version contains in-frame clones alone and is incomplete. Of fewer than 500,000 clones listed, approximately 92% are singletons. This clone was recorded only once. The receptor was isolated from a man in his forties or fifties with head and neck cancer. Sequencing was done on a sample of PBMCs. This sequence joins TRBV13 and TRBJ1-1; D is ambiguous. In nucleotides, the CDR3 is TGTGCCAGCAGCTTAGTTTCAATCCCCGAGGCTTTCTTT. Amino acids: CASSLVSIPEAFF.